Listed below are T cell receptor beta chains from one sample, sequenced in a study of post-analysis software for immune sequencing data. TCRdb re-analysed the PCR reads in MiXCR, keeping a single row per CDR3 protein. In the table there are 800,000 to 950,000 distinct CDR3 sequences, roughly 58% of which are singletons. Sample: blood. These receptors were taken from a girl under 18 with multiple sclerosis. Both conserved end residues are part of each CDR3. The D gene is left open where the match is weak. Rows give clone size only sometimes, using once, few, many, or a class for an expanded clone.

DNA,CDR3,size,D,V,J
TGTGCCAGCAGCCGAGGGCTCAAGATGTATTGGTATACGCAGTATTTT,CASSRGLKMYWYTQYF,.,.,TRBV28,TRBJ2-3
TGTGCCATCAGTGAGGCGGGGGGGCCCCCAGATACGCAGTATTTT,CAISEAGGPPDTQYF,.,TRBD2,TRBV10-3,TRBJ2-3
TGCGCCAGCAGCCAAGTACCGGGACTAGCGGGGGGGCGGTCGGGCAGTGAGCAGTTCTTC,CASSQVPGLAGGRSGSEQFF,.,TRBD2,TRBV4-1,TRBJ2-1
TGTGCCAGCACCTCGGGGCTAGAGCTTAACTATGGCTACACCTTC,CASTSGLELNYGYTF,.,.,TRBV9,TRBJ1-2
TGTGCCATCAGTGTTCAGGGTGCGGGGCGTTCACCCCTCCACTTT,CAISVQGAGRSPLHF,few,.,TRBV10-3,TRBJ1-6
TGTGCCACCAGCAGCCCCGGGACAGTGCGTTATGAGCAGTTCTTC,CATSSPGTVRYEQFF,.,TRBD1,TRBV15,TRBJ2-1
TGCAGTGCCCCAAGCCCTAGCGGGGACTACAATGAGCAGTTCTTC,CSAPSPSGDYNEQFF,once,TRBD2,TRBV20-1,TRBJ2-1
TGTGCCATCAGCTGGGGACGAAAGGCGGGAGCGTCCTACAATGAGCAGTTCTTC,CAISWGRKAGASYNEQFF,.,TRBD2,TRBV10-3,TRBJ2-1
TGTGCCAGCAGCCCACCTAGCGAGCAGTACTTC,CASSPPSEQYF,many,.,TRBV9,TRBJ2-7
TGTGCCAGCAGTGAACTGGAAGAGACCCAGTACTTC,CASSELEETQYF,.,.,TRBV6-1,TRBJ2-5
TGTGCCAGCAGCATATCACAGGGACTACGGTTCTTC,CASSISQGLRFF,.,.,TRBV11-2,TRBJ2-1
TGTGCCAGCAGCTTAGAAGGTTGCGGCTACACCTTC,CASSLEGCGYTF,.,.,TRBV13,TRBJ1-2
TGTGCCAGCAGCTTAGGGGAGGGGTATTACACAGATACGCAGTATTTT,CASSLGEGYYTDTQYF,.,TRBD2,TRBV11-1,TRBJ2-3
TGTGCCGAGAAAGGGGGACTAGCGGGACCCAACGAGCAGTACTTC,CAEKGGLAGPNEQYF,.,TRBD2,TRBV2,TRBJ2-7
TGCAGCGTTGAAGCGCAGGGTGCGGGCTACACCTTC,CSVEAQGAGYTF,.,.,TRBV29-1,TRBJ1-2
TGTGCCAGCAGCTTACATGCAGGGACGACCCAGTACTTC,CASSLHAGTTQYF,.,.,TRBV7-9,TRBJ2-5
TGTGCCAGTAGTACGACAGGGGGAAGGAGCGAGCAGTACTTC,CASSTTGGRSEQYF,few,TRBD1,TRBV19,TRBJ2-7
TGTGCCAGCGCCCGACTAGCGAACTACAATGAGCAGTTCTTC,CASARLANYNEQFF,.,TRBD2,TRBV27,TRBJ2-1
TGTGCCAGCAGCTCGACAGATTCGAACTATGGCTACACCTTC,CASSSTDSNYGYTF,few,.,TRBV7-9,TRBJ1-2
TGTGCTAGCAGCTTACACTGGGCCCAAGAGACCCAGTACTTC,CASSLHWAQETQYF,.,.,TRBV7-7,TRBJ2-5
TGTGCCAGCGGAGGGGGGGCGTCCTACAATGAGCAGTTCTTC,CASGGGASYNEQFF,.,.,TRBV2,TRBJ2-1
TGCAGCGTTGTAAGAGTAAAGAACACTGAAGCTTTCTTT,CSVVRVKNTEAFF,.,.,TRBV29-1,TRBJ1-1
TGTGCCACCCGACTAGCGGGAGGCCTAAATGAGCAGTTCTTC,CATRLAGGLNEQFF,.,TRBD2,TRBV6-5,TRBJ2-1
TGTGCCAGCAGTGAAACTCCCGGGGGGCCCAGCACAGATACGCAGTATTTT,CASSETPGGPSTDTQYF,.,.,TRBV6-1,TRBJ2-3
TGTGCCAGCAGACAGGGACTAGCGGAATTTGAAGATACGCAGTATTTT,CASRQGLAEFEDTQYF,.,TRBD2,TRBV7-9,TRBJ2-3
TGCAGTGCCACTCGAGGACGCTTCCCCTACGAGCAGTACTTC,CSATRGRFPYEQYF,few,.,TRBV20-1,TRBJ2-7
TGCAGCGTTGAAGCCCGAGGCAGGACAGGGAGTGGTTACGAGCAGTACTTC,CSVEARGRTGSGYEQYF,.,TRBD1,TRBV29-1,TRBJ2-7
TGCGCCAGCACCGGGACAGGGCGGTACGAGCAGTACTTC,CASTGTGRYEQYF,.,TRBD1,TRBV5-1,TRBJ2-7
TGCAGTGCTAGAGACGGGAGTACGCAGTATTTT,CSARDGSTQYF,.,.,TRBV20-1,TRBJ2-3
TGCGCCAGCAGCTTGGACAGCAAAGCCTCAGATACGCAGTATTTT,CASSLDSKASDTQYF,.,.,TRBV5-1,TRBJ2-3
TGTGCCAGCAGCTTAGGCCTAAACGGCAGGGTGAGAATCGACGAGCAGTACTTC,CASSLGLNGRVRIDEQYF,.,.,TRBV13,TRBJ2-7
TGTGCCAGCAGTTTATCGGGGCCCGGACTAGCGGGGAGGACCAAAAACATTCAGTACTTC,CASSLSGPGLAGRTKNIQYF,.,TRBD2,TRBV27,TRBJ2-4
TGTGCCAGCAGTTGGGGGTCTGGCACAGATACGCAGTATTTT,CASSWGSGTDTQYF,.,.,TRBV12-3/TRBV12-4,TRBJ2-3
TGTGCCAGCGGAACCCAAACGACAGGGCCCGCAGATACGCAGTATTTT,CASGTQTTGPADTQYF,.,TRBD1,TRBV7-9,TRBJ2-3
TGTGCCAGCATGGGGAATCGCCACGAGCAGTACTTC,CASMGNRHEQYF,few,.,TRBV6-6,TRBJ2-7
TGCAGCTTTAACAGGGGGGGCTCCACAGATACGCAGTATTTT,CSFNRGGSTDTQYF,few,.,TRBV20-1,TRBJ2-3
TGTGCCAGCAGCCCGGGGACATTAGGCTACACTGAAGCTTTCTTT,CASSPGTLGYTEAFF,once,.,TRBV5-4,TRBJ1-1
TGCGCCAGCAGTTTACGCCCGACGGGTTCCTACGAGCAGTACTTC,CASSLRPTGSYEQYF,.,.,TRBV28,TRBJ2-7
TGTGCCAGCAGCTTACGAACAGGGAGGGGCAATCAGCCCCAGCATTTT,CASSLRTGRGNQPQHF,.,.,TRBV7-2,TRBJ1-5
TGTGCCAGCAGACCACTGGGGGTTGATTTCAATGCGCAGTTCTTC,CASRPLGVDFNAQFF,.,.,TRBV7-6,TRBJ2-1
TGTGCCAGCAGCCCCAGGTCTAGCGGGAGGTGGAATGAGCAGTTCTTC,CASSPRSSGRWNEQFF,.,.,TRBV21-1,TRBJ2-1
TGTGCCAGCAGCGACACTAGCGAGGAAGAGACCCAGTACTTC,CASSDTSEEETQYF,.,TRBD2,TRBV13,TRBJ2-5
TGTGCCAGCAGCGTTAATGGACTAGCGGGGAATTACAATGAGCAGTTCTTC,CASSVNGLAGNYNEQFF,.,TRBD2,TRBV11-2,TRBJ2-1
TGTGCCAGCGGAGAATCCGTTAGCAATCAGCCCCAGCATTTT,CASGESVSNQPQHF,.,.,TRBV6-5,TRBJ1-5
TGTGCCAGCAGTAGGACAGGGGTAATGACAGATACGCAGTATTTT,CASSRTGVMTDTQYF,.,TRBD1,TRBV9,TRBJ2-3